This T cell receptor beta chain was identified in a study of blood T cell repertoires in COVID-19. Across the study: Nucleic acid was either cDNA or gDNA, and it came from T cells, B-cell-depleted T cells, or PBMCs.

Seattle patients were enrolled during active infection and followed longitudinally. The V gene's germline CDR1 is SGHRS and CDR2 YFSETQ. The CDR3 length is 14 residues. Trimming took 0 bases from V and 4 from J, leaving 10 bases between them. Repertoires were generated with immunoSEQ multiplex PCR, while TCRdb's copy carries only in-frame clones and drops some. The table shows 400,000 to 450,000 clones, with approximately 88% occurring only once. What was sequenced was peripheral blood. This receptor was obtained from a woman aged 50 to 60 with COVID-19, enrolled during active disease. The gene calls are TRBV5-1 and TRBJ2-5; D remains unclear. CDR3 amino acids: CASSLGQVGETQYF. The CDR3 DNA reads TGCGCCAGCAGCTTGGGCCAGGTGGGAGAGACCCAGTACTTC.